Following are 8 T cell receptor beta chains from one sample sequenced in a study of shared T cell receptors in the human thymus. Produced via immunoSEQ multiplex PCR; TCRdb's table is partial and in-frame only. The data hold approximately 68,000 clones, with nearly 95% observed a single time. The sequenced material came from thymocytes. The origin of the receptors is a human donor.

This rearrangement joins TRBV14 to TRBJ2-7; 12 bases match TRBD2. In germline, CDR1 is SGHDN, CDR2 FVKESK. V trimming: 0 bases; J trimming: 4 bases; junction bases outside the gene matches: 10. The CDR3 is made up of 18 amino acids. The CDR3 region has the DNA TGTGCCAGCAGCCAAGACCATGGACTAGCGGGGTTACCTTACGAGCAGTACTTC. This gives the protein CASSQDHGLAGLPYEQYF. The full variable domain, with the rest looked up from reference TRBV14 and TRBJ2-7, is EAGVTQFPSHSVIEKGQTVTLRCDPISGHDNLYWYRRVMGKEIKFLLHFVKESKQDESGMPNNRFLAERTGGTYSTLKVQPAELEDSGVYFCASSQDHGLAGLPYEQYFGPGTRLTVT.

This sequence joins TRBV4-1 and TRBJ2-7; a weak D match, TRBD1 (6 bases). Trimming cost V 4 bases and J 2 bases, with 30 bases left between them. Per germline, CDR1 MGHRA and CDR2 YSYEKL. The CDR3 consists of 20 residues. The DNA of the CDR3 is TGCGCCAGCAGCCGACGGGTATGGACAGACGACAATCTAATACCCTACGAGCAGTACTTC. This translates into CASSRRVWTDDNLIPYEQYF.

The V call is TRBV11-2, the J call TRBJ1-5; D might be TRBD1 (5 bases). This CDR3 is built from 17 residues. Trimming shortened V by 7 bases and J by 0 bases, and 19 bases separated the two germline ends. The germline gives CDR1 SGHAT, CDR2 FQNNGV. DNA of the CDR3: TGTGCCAGCAACGACCGGGACCCTAAATATAGCAATCAGCCCCAGCATTTT. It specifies CASNDRDPKYSNQPQHF. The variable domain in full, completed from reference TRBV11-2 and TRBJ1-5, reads EAGVAQSPRYKIIEKRQSVAFWCNPISGHATLYWYQQILGQGPKLLIQFQNNGVVDDSQLPKDRFSAERLKGVDSTLKIQPAKLEDSAVYLCASNDRDPKYSNQPQHFGDGTRLSIL.

The CDR3 DNA reads as TGTGCCAGCAGCAGCCGAACAGCCTCCTACGAGCAGTACTTC. Translation gives CASSSRTASYEQYF. The chain carries TRBV11-2 and TRBJ2-7; no reliable D call. CDR1 and CDR2 (germline): SGHAT, FQNNGV. The CDR3 sequence is 14 residues long. The germline V and J ends were trimmed by 5 bases and 0 bases, with 11 bases remaining between them.

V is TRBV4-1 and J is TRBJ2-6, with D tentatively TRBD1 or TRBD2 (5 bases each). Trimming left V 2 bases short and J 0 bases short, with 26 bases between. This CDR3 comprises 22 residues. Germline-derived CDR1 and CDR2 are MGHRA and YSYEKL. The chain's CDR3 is CASSQTQDRDRLKNSGANVLTF. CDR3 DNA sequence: TGCGCCAGCAGCCAAACCCAGGACCGGGACCGATTAAAAAACTCTGGGGCCAACGTCCTGACTTTC.

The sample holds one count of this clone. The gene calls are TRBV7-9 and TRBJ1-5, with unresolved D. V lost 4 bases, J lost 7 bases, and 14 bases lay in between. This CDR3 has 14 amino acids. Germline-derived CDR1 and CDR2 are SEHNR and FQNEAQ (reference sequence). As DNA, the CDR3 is TGTGCCAGCAGCTCTAAGAGCTCGGGCCAGCCCCAGCATTTT. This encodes CASSSKSSGQPQHF.

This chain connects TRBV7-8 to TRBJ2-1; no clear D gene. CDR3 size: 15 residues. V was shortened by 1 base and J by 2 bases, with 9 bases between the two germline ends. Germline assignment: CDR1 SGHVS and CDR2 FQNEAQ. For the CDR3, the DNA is TGTGCCAGCAGCTTAGACAGACACCCCTACAATGAGCAGTTCTTC. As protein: CASSLDRHPYNEQFF. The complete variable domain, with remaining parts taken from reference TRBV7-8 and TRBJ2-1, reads GAGVSQSPRYKVAKRGQDVALRCDPISGHVSLFWYQQALGQGPEFLTYFQNEAQLDKSGLPSDRFFAERPEGSVSTLKIQRTQQEDSAVYLCASSLDRHPYNEQFFGPGTRLTVL.

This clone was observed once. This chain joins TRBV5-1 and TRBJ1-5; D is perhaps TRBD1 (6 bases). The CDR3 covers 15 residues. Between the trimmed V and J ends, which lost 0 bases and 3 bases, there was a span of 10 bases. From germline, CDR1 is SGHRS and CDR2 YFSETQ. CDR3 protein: CASSLAGQINQPQHF. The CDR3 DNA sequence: TGCGCCAGCAGCTTGGCCGGACAGATCAATCAGCCCCAGCATTTT.